A selection of T cell receptor beta chains follows, all from one sample in a study of blood T cell repertoires in COVID-19. TCRdb's copy holds only in-frame clones and misses some; the assay was immunoSEQ multiplex PCR. The sample lists 90,000 to 100,000 clones; around 84% were seen once. Input material: peripheral blood. The receptors derive from a man in his 70s with active or convalescent COVID-19. Each CDR3 is given with its conserved first and last residue. A D gene is named only where the DNA matches it firmly. Clone sizes are given selectively: once, few, many, or a class where the clone is expanded.

j_gene | d_gene | v_gene | abundance | CDR3nt | CDR3aa
TRBJ2-3 | TRBD2 | TRBV5-1 | - | TGCGCCAGCAGCTTGGCGAGCGGGGGGCCTAGCACAGATACGCAGTATTTT | CASSLASGGPSTDTQYF
TRBJ1-1 | TRBD1 | TRBV5-1 | - | TGCGCCAGCAGCTTCACAGGGGAAACTGAAGCTTTCTTT | CASSFTGETEAFF
TRBJ1-1 | TRBD1 | TRBV6-5 | - | TGTGCCAGCAGTTACCTGCCCGGACAGGGTAGGGCTGAAGCTTTCTTT | CASSYLPGQGRAEAFF
TRBJ2-2 | - | TRBV7-3 | - | TGTGAACGAGGGGGGACAGTGGAGCTGTTTTTT | CERGGTVELFF
TRBJ1-6 | - | TRBV28 | - | TGTGCCAGCAGGTTGGGCGGTGGGGGGAGGGATTCACCCCTCCACTTT | CASRLGGGGRDSPLHF
TRBJ1-2 | - | TRBV6-5 | - | TGTGCCAGCAGCTTCGGGGGGCTTGGCTATGGCTACACCTTC | CASSFGGLGYGYTF
TRBJ1-4 | - | TRBV7-2 | - | TGTGCCAGTCGCGGGGGAGGGACTAATGAAAAACTGTTTTTT | CASRGGGTNEKLFF
TRBJ2-7 | TRBD1 | TRBV7-3 | - | TGTGCCAGCAGCTCCAGGGGGCAAGGCGAGCAGTACTTC | CASSSRGQGEQYF
TRBJ1-5 | - | TRBV3-1/TRBV3-2 | - | TGTGCCAGCACCCCGGGGTTAGGGGAGGAGAGCAATCAGCCCCAGCATTTT | CASTPGLGEESNQPQHF
TRBJ2-5 | - | TRBV18 | - | TGTGCCAGCAAACAGGGTGAAGAGACCCAGTACTTC | CASKQGEETQYF
TRBJ2-7 | TRBD2 | TRBV3-1/TRBV3-2 | - | TGTGCCAGCAGCCAAGATTGGACTAGCGGGGGCAACGAGCAGTACTTC | CASSQDWTSGGNEQYF
TRBJ1-2 | TRBD1 | TRBV5-4 | - | TGTGCCAGCAGCGGACAGGGGGGAGGCTACACCTTC | CASSGQGGGYTF
TRBJ1-1 | - | TRBV3-1/TRBV3-2 | - | TGTGCCAGCAGCCAAGATTTGTCAAGCCGGAACACTGAAGCTTTCTTT | CASSQDLSSRNTEAFF
TRBJ1-6 | TRBD1 | TRBV6-5 | - | TGTGCCAGCAGTTACTTAGGGACAGGCAATTCACCCCTCCACTTT | CASSYLGTGNSPLHF
TRBJ2-7 | - | TRBV5-4 | - | TGTGCCAGCAGCTTTCCAGGTAGCTCCTACGAGCAGTACTTC | CASSFPGSSYEQYF
TRBJ2-6 | - | TRBV6-5 | - | TGTGCCAGCAGACCGGACAGTCTGGGGGCCAACGTCCTGACTTTC | CASRPDSLGANVLTF
TRBJ2-5 | TRBD1 | TRBV19 | - | TGTGCCAGTAGTATAGATACTAACAGACAGGGAATAGAGACCCAGTACTTC | CASSIDTNRQGIETQYF
TRBJ2-7 | - | TRBV5-6 | - | TGTGCCAGCAGCTTCCGGGGTAGTTCCTACGAGCAGTACTTC | CASSFRGSSYEQYF
TRBJ1-5 | - | TRBV27 | - | TGTGCCAGCAGAGACAGGCCCAATCAGCCCCAGCATTTT | CASRDRPNQPQHF
TRBJ1-1 | - | TRBV5-6 | few | TGTGCCAGCAGCCCCTTCGGGGAGCGGCTAGCTTTCTTT | CASSPFGERLAFF
TRBJ2-3 | - | TRBV19 | - | TGTGCCAGTACCCAACGGGGGGCCAGGGATACGCAGTATTTT | CASTQRGARDTQYF
TRBJ2-5 | - | TRBV2 | - | TGTGCCAGCGGAGGGGAACAAGAGACCCAGTACTTC | CASGGEQETQYF
TRBJ2-5 | - | TRBV7-8 | - | TGTGCCAGCAGCCCACGGGATGTACAGCGGTCCCAAGAGACCCAGTACTTC | CASSPRDVQRSQETQYF
TRBJ1-1 | TRBD1 | TRBV28 | - | TGTGCCAGCAGTTTAGGGGACAGGGTGGGCACTGAAGCTTTCTTT | CASSLGDRVGTEAFF
TRBJ2-3 | TRBD2 | TRBV19 | - | TGTGCCAGTAGACCGACTAGCGGGGGCTTGAATACGCAGTATTTT | CASRPTSGGLNTQYF
TRBJ1-2 | TRBD1 | TRBV7-2 | - | TGTGCCAGCAGCTTAGGGCGACAGGGGGGTGGCTACACCTTC | CASSLGRQGGGYTF
TRBJ1-2 | TRBD1 | TRBV13 | - | TGTGCCAGCAGACAAGGACAGGGACCGTATGGCTACACCTTC | CASRQGQGPYGYTF
TRBJ1-5 | TRBD1 | TRBV6-2/TRBV6-3 | - | TGTGCCAGCAGTCGCGGGACAGTCGGGCAGCCCCAGCATTTT | CASSRGTVGQPQHF